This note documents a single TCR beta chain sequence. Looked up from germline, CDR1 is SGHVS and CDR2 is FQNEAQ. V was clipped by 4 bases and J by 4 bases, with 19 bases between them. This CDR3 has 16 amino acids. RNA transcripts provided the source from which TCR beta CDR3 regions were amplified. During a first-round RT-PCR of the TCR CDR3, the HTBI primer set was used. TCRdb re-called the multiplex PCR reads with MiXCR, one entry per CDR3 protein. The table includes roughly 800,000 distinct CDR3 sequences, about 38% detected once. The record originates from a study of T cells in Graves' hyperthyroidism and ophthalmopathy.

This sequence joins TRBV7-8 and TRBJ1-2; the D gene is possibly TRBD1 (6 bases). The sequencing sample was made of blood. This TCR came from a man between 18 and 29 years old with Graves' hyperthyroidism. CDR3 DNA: TGTGCCAGCAGCTCCCCCGGGGCCCTAGGGGGCTATGGCTACACCTTC. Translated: CASSSPGALGGYGYTF.